Shown below are 11 T cell receptor beta chains from a single sample sequenced in a study of CD8+CD57+ T cells in acquired aplastic anemia. Profiles of TCR beta VDJ and CDR3 were generated from a genomic DNA template. MiXCR, applied by TCRdb to the reads, yields one record per CDR3 protein. Among 180,000 or so distinct CDR3 sequences listed, 45% to 50% were seen once. The sample consisted of sorted CD4+, CD8+, or CD8+CD57+ T cells (not recorded which) from PBMCs. Every receptor here comes from a human donor in good health.

This clonotype has more than one count but fewer than ten. V is TRBV7-2 and J is TRBJ2-1; D ambiguous. CDR3 size: 15 residues. Germline-derived CDR1 and CDR2 are SGHTA and FQGNSA. Trimming removed 1 base from V and 4 bases from J, with 11 bases in between. The CDR3 DNA reads TGTGCCAGCAGCTTAGACGGCCAACCTTACAATGAGCAGTTCTTC. This codes for CASSLDGQPYNEQFF.

The table lists this clonotype with a few counts. The chain carries TRBV5-4 and TRBJ2-6; 9 nucleotides line up with TRBD1. With V trimmed by 1 base and J by 4 bases, 6 bases remained unmatched. The CDR3 runs to 17 residues. CDR1 is SGHNT and CDR2 is YYREEE in the germline V gene (reference sequence). CDR3 protein: CASSLTGGASGANVLTF. CDR3 bases: TGTGCCAGCAGCTTGACAGGGGGCGCTTCGGGGGCCAACGTCCTGACTTTC.

This chain uses TRBV24-1 with TRBJ2-3; possibly TRBD1 for D (6 bases). The V gene's germline CDR1 is KGHDR and CDR2 SFDVKD. Between the trimmed V and J ends, which lost 5 bases and 7 bases, there was a span of 12 bases. This CDR3 is built from 13 residues. CDR3 DNA sequence: TGTGCCACCAGTGGGACGGGACAACATACGCAGTATTTT. Its translation: CATSGTGQHTQYF.

This chain connects TRBV6-1 to TRBJ1-5; D may be TRBD1 (5 bases). The CDR3 length is 15 residues. V was clipped by 1 base and J by 5 bases, with 12 bases between them. CDR1 and CDR2 (germline): MNHNS, SASEGT. The CDR3 reads CASSEEFWGDQPQHF. In DNA form, the CDR3 reads TGTGCCAGCAGTGAAGAATTTTGGGGGGATCAGCCCCAGCATTTT.

This clonotype was seen a handful of times. This sequence joins TRBV30 and TRBJ1-1; D remains unclear. This CDR3 is 13 amino acids long. Trimming took 0 bases from V and 2 from J, leaving 7 bases between them. Germline loops: CDR1 GTSNPN, CDR2 SVGIG (reference sequence). The CDR3 spells CAWSVGSNTEAFF. CDR3 DNA: TGTGCCTGGAGTGTCGGAAGTAACACTGAAGCTTTCTTT.

The chain couples TRBV7-3 to TRBJ2-5, with 10 bases lining up with TRBD2. This CDR3 is built from 13 residues. Trimming cost V 5 bases and J 5 bases; bases outside gene matches: 2. CDR1 is SGHTA and CDR2 is FQGTGA in the germline V gene. CDR3 in amino acids: CASSPAGGETQYF. The CDR3 DNA reads as TGTGCCAGCAGCCCAGCGGGAGGGGAGACCCAGTACTTC.

This chain links TRBV6-2 or TRBV6-3 with TRBJ1-6; 12 positions agree with TRBD1. V lost 0 bases, J lost 8 bases, and 2 bases stayed unmatched. Germline CDR1 is MNHEY and CDR2 is SVGEGT. There are 16 residues in the CDR3. Written as DNA, the CDR3 is TGTGCCAGCAGTTACTCGGGGACAGGGGGCCATTCACCCCTCCACTTT. Amino acid sequence: CASSYSGTGGHSPLHF.

In this sample, this clonotype turned up once. This chain uses TRBV5-1 with TRBJ2-3; TRBD2 matches at 10 bases. Germline CDR1 SGHRS, CDR2 YFSETQ. Trimming cost V 4 bases and J 3 bases; bases outside gene matches: 8. The length of the CDR3 is 16 residues. CDR3 loop: CASSTELAGLTDTQYF. CDR3 in DNA: TGCGCCAGCAGCACCGAACTAGCGGGGTTAACAGATACGCAGTATTTT.

This sequence joins TRBV15 and TRBJ2-1, with 8 bases aligning to TRBD2. Per germline, CDR1 LNHNV and CDR2 YYDKDF (reference sequence). V lost 3 bases to trimming and J lost 5 bases; unmatched junction nucleotides: 6. The CDR3 is 15 amino acids. The CDR3 spells CATSSGGVGNNEQFF. CDR3 in DNA: TGTGCCACCAGCAGCGGGGGGGTGGGTAACAATGAGCAGTTCTTC.

The chain links TRBV10-3 to TRBJ2-2; no reliable D call. The V and J ends lost 9 bases and 9 bases respectively, with 11 bases between them. Looked up from germline, CDR1 is ENHRY and CDR2 is SYGVKD. The CDR3 totals 11 residues. The CDR3 here is CAIPVRRELFF. The CDR3, as DNA: TGTGCCATTCCGGTCCGGCGGGAGCTGTTTTTT.

This clonotype has only a few counts. Written as DNA, the CDR3 is TGTGCCAGCAGCGACTACCCGCTGACCTACAATGAGCAGTTCTTC. Its protein product is CASSDYPLTYNEQFF. V gene TRBV2 combines with J gene TRBJ2-1, with TRBD2 as a possible D gene (5 bases). V shed 6 bases and J shed 2 bases, with 14 bases lying between them. Per the germline V gene, CDR1 is SNHLY and CDR2 is FYNNEI. CDR3 length: 15 amino acids.